This T cell receptor beta chain was profiled in a study of Graves' ophthalmopathy and Graves' hyperthyroidism. In the study overall: Peripheral blood sampling occurred at initial diagnosis, before any treatment.

Trimming at V came to 3 bases and at J to 4 bases, leaving 9 bases not matched to a gene. This CDR3 has 16 amino acids. Germline assignment: CDR1 LNHNV and CDR2 YYDKDF (reference sequence). The authors amplified TCR beta CDR3 regions, and they did so from RNA transcripts for repertoire sequencing. Second-round multiplex PCR came after first-round RT-PCR with HTBI primers. TCRdb ran MiXCR on the multiplex PCR reads and lists one entry per CDR3 protein. The table records 650,000 to 900,000 distinct CDR3 sequences, roughly two fifths of them present only once. Sequencing input: peripheral blood. The sequence derives from an adult man with Graves' ophthalmopathy. The chain uses TRBV15 and TRBJ1-2; 9 bases map to TRBD1. The CDR3 DNA follows: TGTGCCACCAGCAGCGTAGGGACAGGGCCAGGCTATGGCTACACCTTC. The encoded protein is CATSSVGTGPGYGYTF. Based on the CDR3 plus reference TRBV15 and TRBJ1-2, the full variable domain is DAMVIQNPRYQVTQFGKPVTLSCSQTLNHNVMYWYQQKSSQAPKLLFHYYDKDFNNEADTPDNFQSRRPNTSFCFLDIRSPGLGDTAMYLCATSSVGTGPGYGYTFGSGTRLTVV.